The 18 T cell receptor beta chains below all came from one sample that was sequenced in a study of blood T cell repertoires in COVID-19. TCRdb keeps only in-frame clones here, not all; method: immunoSEQ multiplex PCR. This table holds about 140,000 clones, around 85% found once. The sequencing input was peripheral blood. Receptor source: a human donor in a cohort sampled during active COVID-19.

The chain has TRBV29-1 and TRBJ2-3; D might be TRBD2 (7 bases). The ends were cut back, 6 bases at V and 9 bases at J, with 13 bases in the middle. CDR1 and CDR2 from the germline V gene are SQVTM and ANQGSEA. The CDR3 runs to 11 residues. The CDR3 spells CSVGASGTQYF. The CDR3 nucleotides are TGCAGCGTGGGGGCTAGCGGCACGCAGTATTTT.

The chain carries TRBV7-9 and TRBJ2-2; 8 bases map to TRBD1. CDR1 and CDR2 from the germline V gene are SEHNR and FQNEAQ (reference sequence). Losses at the gene ends were 5 bases for V and 2 bases for J; bases not matched to a gene: 13. This CDR3 region has 18 residues. The CDR3 loop is CASSPFRGRGKNTGELFF. In nucleotides, the CDR3 is TGTGCCAGCAGCCCATTCAGGGGGCGCGGGAAAAACACCGGGGAGCTGTTTTTT.

V usage is TRBV13 and J usage is TRBJ2-5; 9 positions match TRBD2. V shed 5 bases, J shed 3 bases, and the junction held 1 base outside the gene matches. The CDR3 runs 13 residues. Germline CDR1 is PRHDT and CDR2 is FYEKMQ (reference sequence). The CDR3 DNA sequence: TGTGCCAGCAGCGTAGCGGGGGAAGAGACCCAGTACTTC. It yields the protein CASSVAGEETQYF. Together with reference TRBV13 and TRBJ2-5, the CDR3 gives the full variable domain: AAGVIQSPRHLIKEKRETATLKCYPIPRHDTVYWYQQGPGQDPQFLISFYEKMQSDKGSIPDRFSAQQFSDYHSELNMSSLELGDSALYFCASSVAGEETQYFGPGTRLLVL.

This chain connects TRBV9 to TRBJ2-7; D is perhaps TRBD2 (5 bases). The CDR3 spans 14 residues. The V end lost 4 bases, the J end lost 0 bases, and 11 bases lay between the germline ends. Looked up from germline, CDR1 is SGDLS and CDR2 is YYNGEE. CDR3 loop: CASSPRGLSYEQYF. The CDR3 DNA reads TGTGCCAGCAGCCCCCGCGGACTCTCCTACGAGCAGTACTTC. Variable domain in full (rest from reference TRBV9 and TRBJ2-7): DSGVTQTPKHLITATGQRVTLRCSPRSGDLSVYWYQQSLDQGLQFLIQYYNGEERAKGNILERFSAQQFPDLHSELNLSSLELGDSALYFCASSPRGLSYEQYFGPGTRLTVT.

The rearrangement joins TRBV2 to TRBJ1-2; D may be TRBD1 (6 bases). The CDR3 has 12 residues. Trimming left V 7 bases short and J 8 bases short, with 14 bases between. Germline CDR1 SNHLY, CDR2 FYNNEI. The CDR3 sequence: CASKFGGHGYTF. Here the CDR3 DNA reads TGTGCCAGCAAGTTTGGGGGACACGGCTACACCTTC.

The rearrangement joins TRBV20-1 to TRBJ2-3, with TRBD2 matching over 8 bases. From germline, CDR1 is DFQATT and CDR2 SNEGSKA (reference sequence). V was pared by 3 bases and J by 3 bases, with 11 bases of the junction left unmatched. The length of the CDR3 is 16 residues. This CDR3 is CSASAIPGLGTDTQYF. The CDR3 nucleotides are TGCAGTGCTAGTGCCATTCCGGGACTAGGGACAGATACGCAGTATTTT.

V gene TRBV5-1 combines with J gene TRBJ2-7; 8 bases agree with TRBD1. Germline values: CDR1 SGHRS, CDR2 YFSETQ. The CDR3 extends over 14 amino acids. The junction had 7 bases not matched to a gene; V was cut back by 2 bases and J by 6 bases. CDR3 sequence: CASSFGQGPSEQYF. As DNA, the CDR3 is TGCGCCAGCAGCTTTGGACAGGGTCCCTCCGAGCAGTACTTC.

This chain links TRBV19 with TRBJ1-2; D possibly corresponds to TRBD1 (5 bases). Germline CDR1 is LNHDA and CDR2 is SQIVND (reference sequence). Deletions cut 5 bases from V and 9 bases from J, with 16 bases between. The CDR3 loop spans 13 amino acids. This chain's CDR3 is CASSEQGLIRYTF. The CDR3 nucleotides read TGTGCCAGTAGTGAGCAGGGACTTATACGCTACACCTTC.

CDR3 coding DNA: TGTGCCAGCAGCTTAGGGGACAGTAATTCACCCCTCCACTTT. Protein: CASSLGDSNSPLHF. The J gene is TRBJ1-6, the V gene TRBV7-2; 7 bases align to TRBD1. Trimming removed 1 base from V and 6 bases from J; junction bases left unmatched: 0. Germline loops: CDR1 SGHTA, CDR2 FQGNSA. This CDR3 is built from 14 residues. Complete variable domain (other parts from reference TRBV7-2 and TRBJ1-6): GAGVSQSPSNKVTEKGKDVELRCDPISGHTALYWYRQSLGQGLEFLIYFQGNSAPDKSGLPSDRFSAERTGGSVSTLTIQRTQQEDSAVYLCASSLGDSNSPLHFGNGTRLTVT.

V is TRBV10-3 and J is TRBJ1-5, with D hard to call. The CDR3 runs to 13 residues. Germline V CDR1 and CDR2: ENHRY, SYGVKD. With 2 bases removed from V and 10 bases from J, the gap between germline ends came to 12 bases. The CDR3 protein is CAISEPPGRPQHF. The CDR3 nucleotides are TGTGCCATCAGTGAGCCACCGGGTAGACCCCAGCATTTT.

J is TRBJ2-7 and V is TRBV11-1; 9 bases are shared with TRBD1. The CDR3 is 14 residues long. Germline CDR1 SGHAT, CDR2 FQDESV (reference sequence). After removal of 5 bases from V and 4 bases from J, the junction contained 6 bases not matched to a gene. In DNA, the CDR3 is TGTGCCAGCAGCGCGGACAGGGGCCCATACGAGCAGTACTTC. Protein sequence: CASSADRGPYEQYF.

The chain joins TRBV6-2 or TRBV6-3 to TRBJ2-7; weak D call: TRBD1 (6 bases). The CDR3 runs to 13 residues. The germline gives CDR1 MNHEY, CDR2 SVGEGT. Trimming cost V 5 bases and J 2 bases, with 10 bases left between them. CDR3 bases: TGTGCCAGCAGTCTTCGGGACACCTACGAGCAGTACTTC. This translates into CASSLRDTYEQYF.

The rearrangement joins TRBV19 to TRBJ2-1; 10 bases map to TRBD2. This CDR3 region has 15 residues. V was pared by 3 bases and J by 9 bases, with 8 bases of the junction left unmatched. CDR1 and CDR2 (germline): LNHDA, SQIVND (reference sequence). Written as DNA, the CDR3 is TGTGCCAGTAGTATGGGCTCTAGCGGGAGCGGTGAGCAGTTCTTC. Translation gives CASSMGSSGSGEQFF.

This chain links TRBV28 with TRBJ1-6; no reliable D call. V was trimmed by 3 bases and J by 9 bases, leaving 6 bases between them. Germline V gene lookup returns CDR1 MDHEN and CDR2 SYDVKM. The CDR3 sequence is 12 residues long. The CDR3: CASSFLRSPLHF. The CDR3 bases are TGTGCCAGCAGTTTCTTGCGTTCACCCCTCCACTTT.

The CDR3 reads CASSLAVASGGMDETQYF. CDR3 nucleotides: TGTGCCAGCAGCTTAGCGGTGGCTAGCGGGGGAATGGATGAGACCCAGTACTTC. The chain uses TRBV7-9 and TRBJ2-5; 10 positions match TRBD2. Per germline, CDR1 SEHNR and CDR2 FQNEAQ (reference sequence). V was pared by 0 bases and J by 5 bases, with 12 bases of the junction left unmatched. The CDR3 is 18 residues long.

The chain has TRBV27 and TRBJ1-2, with 7 bases lining up with TRBD1. The V and J ends lost 6 bases and 6 bases, in that order; junction bases with no gene match: 7. Looked up from germline, CDR1 is MNHEY and CDR2 is SMNVEV (reference sequence). The CDR3 consists of 13 residues. The CDR3 sequence: CASSPRTGNGYTF. CDR3 coding DNA: TGTGCCAGCAGCCCCCGGACAGGTAATGGCTACACCTTC.

The gene calls are TRBV2 and TRBJ2-7, with 7 bases matching TRBD1. V lost 7 bases to trimming and J lost 2 bases; unmatched junction nucleotides: 11. CDR1 and CDR2 (germline): SNHLY, FYNNEI. This CDR3 has 15 residues. The CDR3 sequence: CASTTKPTGTYEQYF. The CDR3 DNA reads as TGTGCCAGCACCACAAAACCGACAGGGACCTACGAGCAGTACTTC.

On this clone itself: An end of the junction differs from the germline gene, which may be a read error. CDR3 in amino acids: CASSSNRDHTGELFF. CDR3 nucleotides: TGTGCTAGCAGTTCTAACAGGGATCACACCGGGGAGCTGTTTTTT. V is TRBV7-7 and J is TRBJ2-2, with D possibly TRBD1 on 6 matching bases. The germline CDR1 and CDR2 sequences are SSHAT and FNYEAQ (reference sequence). This CDR3 comprises 15 residues. Combining the CDR3 with reference TRBV7-7 and TRBJ2-2 gives the whole variable domain GAGVSQSPRYKVTKRGQDVTLRCDPISSHATLYWYQQALGQGPEFLTYFNYEAQPDKSGLPSDRFSAERPEGSISTLTIQRTEQRDSAMYRCASSSNRDHTGELFFGEGSRLTVL.